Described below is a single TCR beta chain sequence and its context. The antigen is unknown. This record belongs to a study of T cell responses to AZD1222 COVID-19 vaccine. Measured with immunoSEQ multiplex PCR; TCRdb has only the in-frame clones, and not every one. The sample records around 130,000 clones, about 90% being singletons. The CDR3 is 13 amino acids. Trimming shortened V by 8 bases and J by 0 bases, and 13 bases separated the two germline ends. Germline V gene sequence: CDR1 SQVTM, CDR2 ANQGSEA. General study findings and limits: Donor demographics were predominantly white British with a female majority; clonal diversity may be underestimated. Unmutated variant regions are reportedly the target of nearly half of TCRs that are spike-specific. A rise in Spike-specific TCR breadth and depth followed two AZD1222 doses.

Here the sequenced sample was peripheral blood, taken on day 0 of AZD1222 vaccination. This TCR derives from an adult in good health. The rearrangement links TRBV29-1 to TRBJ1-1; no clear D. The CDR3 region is CSTWSIMNTEAFF. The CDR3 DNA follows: TGCAGCACCTGGTCAATTATGAACACTGAAGCTTTCTTT. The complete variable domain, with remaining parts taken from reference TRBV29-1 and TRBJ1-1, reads SAVISQKPSRDICQRGTSLTIQCQVDSQVTMMFWYRQQPGQSLTLIATANQGSEATYESGFVIDKFPISRPNLTFSTLTVSNMSPEDSSIYLCSTWSIMNTEAFFGQGTRLTVV.